This T cell receptor beta chain was observed in a study of T cells in Graves' hyperthyroidism and ophthalmopathy (dated by TCRdb to the late 2010s). Background on the whole study: Peripheral blood samples were taken at the time of initial diagnosis, prior to any treatment. Prospective prediction of ophthalmopathy was tested in an independent validation cohort of 18 to 20 hyperthyroidism patients and 17 patients who later progressed to ophthalmopathy. After sampling, hyperthyroidism patients received methimazole starting at 30 mg daily, and ophthalmopathy patients received high-dose intravenous methylprednisolone. The study also compared thyroid tissue and blood T-cell repertoires from 5 to 7 Graves' hyperthyroidism patients. The paper describes TCR Vbeta CDR3 sequencing of about 140 peripheral blood samples, made up of 43 ophthalmopathy patients, more than 70 hyperthyroidism patients and some 17 progressor patients. To identify TCR V-J signatures that set the groups apart, the researchers used a discovery cohort of 100 patients, made up of about 44 with Graves' ophthalmopathy and around 58 with stable Graves' hyperthyroidism. The 95 to 100 discovery patients were randomly split 7:3 into training and test sets. What the research found in general, with its limitations: Sample size was not statistically predetermined, and investigators were not blinded to group allocation. During validation, the model predicted progression to ophthalmopathy a median of around 6 months ahead of onset, with more than 55% sensitivity and roughly 75% specificity. Ophthalmopathy was separated from stable hyperthyroidism by a 13 V-J signature model, with 85% to 90% sensitivity and 81% to 82% specificity obtained in cross-validation and 80%/75% obtained in testing. Most expanded thyroid clonotypes (frequency above 0.001) were also detected in blood, suggesting blood repertoires may reflect thyroid immune responses.

Details on this clonotype: This clone's antigen is unknown. No base-level quality is on record; no much larger clone is a single base apart.

A patient counted as having stable Graves' hyperthyroidism if no progression to ophthalmopathy occurred over 18 months of follow-up. Hyperthyroidism patients were aged 18 to 65 years and newly diagnosed, with disease duration of less than 2 months. Patients with uncontrolled infections, other autoimmune diseases, pregnancy or lactation were excluded. Diagnoses relied on clinical symptoms, serum thyroxine and TRAb, thyroid ultrasound and orbital computed tomography. Ficoll-Paque density gradient centrifugation was used to isolate PBMCs from under 11 ml of fresh peripheral blood. Total RNA was extracted using Trizol reagent, and RNA quality was assessed on an Agilent 2100 Bioanalyzer. The TCR beta CDR3 regions were amplified from RNA transcripts. The TCR CDR3 was subjected to a first round of RT-PCR using the HTBI primer set and the Qiagen OneStep RT-PCR kit. The libraries were constructed in a second round of multiplex PCR and then size-selected and purified. Sequencing of the libraries was done on an Illumina HiSeq2000 using paired-end 100 bp reads. The authors processed their data as follows. SOAPnuke was used to process the raw data, with reads discarded if the reads contained adapters or uncalled bases, had a mean Phred below 15, or lacked an exact constant-primer or identifier match. COPE v1.2.5 was used to merge the high-quality paired reads, and each unique nucleotide sequence was defined as a clonotype. Clonotypes were aligned to IMGT TRBV, TRBD and TRBJ reference segments using MiTCR v1.1. Analysis was restricted to V-J combinations with a frequency above 0.0001, which covered about 99% of repertoires. The TCS score was defined as the ratio of F50 (clonal expansion) to E x V (chaos), calculated using BLOSUM62-based TCRdist between CDR3 peptides within each V-J. Welch's t-statistics and random forest reduced around 510 V-J features to 10 to 15, which were used in a naive Bayes classifier (R e1071). In TCRdb, the public reads were trimmed at Q25 with fastp and aligned with MiXCR, with productive beta chains retained. Here each entry gathers all rows of one CDR3 protein and keeps the most common genes and DNA. The V and J calls follow TCRdb's processing rather than the paper's. The sample yields hundreds of thousands of distinct CDR3 sequences; around a sixth were counted once. Just under 8% of the sample belongs to the ten largest clones.

This receptor was identified in a woman under 30 with Graves' hyperthyroidism. The source material was blood.

The CDR3 in this case is CASSPGGATEGKLFF. The bases are TGTGCCAGCAGCCCTGGAGGGGCGACCGAAGGGAAACTGTTTTTT. This chain joins TRBV3-1 to TRBJ1-4, and TRBD1 may be the D gene, going by 5 matching bases. Looking up the germline V gene (reference sequence) yields CDR1 LGHDT and CDR2 YNNKEL. A distance of 20 bases separates the germline ends of V and J, which lose 4 bases and 11 bases respectively. Including cysteine and phenylalanine, the CDR3 has 15 amino acids. Of all the DNA, just the CDR3 is kept, 45 bases in frame from base 1.